Here is one TCR beta chain with its context. The data were taken from a study of tumor T cells in aggressive B-cell lymphoma. Only in-frame clones appear in the TCRdb table, and some are missing; sequencing was by immunoSEQ multiplex PCR. The sample carries some 1,900 clones, approximately 86% recorded once. The specimen was tumor tissue. The sequence came from an adult with diffuse large B cell lymphoma.

CDR3 sequence reads: CASSLSLLLNTEAFF. CDR3 nucleotides: TGTGCCAGCAGCTTATCCCTACTGCTGAACACTGAAGCTTTCTTT. The genes are TRBV6-4 and TRBJ1-1; D ambiguous. Trimming removed 6 bases at V and 0 bases at J, with 14 bases between. The CDR3 spans 15 residues. The germline V gene encodes CDR1 MRHNA and CDR2 SNTAGT.